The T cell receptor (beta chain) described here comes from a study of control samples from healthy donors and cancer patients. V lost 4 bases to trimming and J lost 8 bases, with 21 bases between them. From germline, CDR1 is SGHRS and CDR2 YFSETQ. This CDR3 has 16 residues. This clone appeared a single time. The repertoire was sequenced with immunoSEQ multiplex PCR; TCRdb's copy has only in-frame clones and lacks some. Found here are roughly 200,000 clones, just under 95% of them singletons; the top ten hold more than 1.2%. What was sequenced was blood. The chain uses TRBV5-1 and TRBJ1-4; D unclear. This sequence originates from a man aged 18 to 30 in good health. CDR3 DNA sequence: TGCGCCAGCAGCGTAACTACAGCCGCGCGGTTAGAAAAACTGTTTTTT. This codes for CASSVTTAARLEKLFF.